The sequence of this T cell receptor (beta chain) was determined in a study of beta chain features in type 1 diabetes. General study results and limits: Moderate but significant shortening of TCRB CDR3s was recorded in all four CD4+ subsets from Type 1 diabetes patients.

Concerning this clone itself: Its target is unknown.

The entirety of the isolated RNA underwent reverse transcription, so expressed TCRB transcripts were sequenced. About 3.6 million reads were obtained on average from naive, central memory and regulatory T cell samples. Assay: immunoSEQ multiplex PCR; the TCRdb copy retains only in-frame clones and omits some. The sample includes about 120,000 clones, around 17% of them seen just once. The sequence was obtained from a man under 40 with type 1 diabetes. The sequencing input was central memory CD4+ T cells from blood.

The CDR3 loop reads CASSSVQGWSQPQHF. The DNA for the CDR3 is TGTGCCAGCAGCTCAGTCCAGGGGTGGTCGCAGCCCCAGCATTTT. The chain uses TRBV7-8 and TRBJ1-5, with D possibly TRBD1 on 6 matching bases. The CDR3 sequence is 15 residues long. Germline CDR1 and CDR2: SGHVS and FQNEAQ. Trimming removed 4 bases at V and 7 bases at J, with 17 bases between.